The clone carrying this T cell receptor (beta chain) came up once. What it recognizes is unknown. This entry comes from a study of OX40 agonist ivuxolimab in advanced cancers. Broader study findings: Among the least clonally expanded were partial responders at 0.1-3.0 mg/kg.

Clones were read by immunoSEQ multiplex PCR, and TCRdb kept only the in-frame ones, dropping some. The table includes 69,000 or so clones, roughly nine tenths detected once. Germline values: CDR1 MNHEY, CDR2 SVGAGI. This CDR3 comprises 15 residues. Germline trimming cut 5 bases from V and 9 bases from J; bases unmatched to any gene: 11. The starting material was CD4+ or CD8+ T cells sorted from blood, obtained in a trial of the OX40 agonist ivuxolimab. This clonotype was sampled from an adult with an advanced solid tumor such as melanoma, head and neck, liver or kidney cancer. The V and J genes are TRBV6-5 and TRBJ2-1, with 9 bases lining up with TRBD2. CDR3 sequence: CASSPGTSPRGEQFF. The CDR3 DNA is TGTGCCAGCAGTCCCGGGACTAGCCCTAGGGGTGAGCAGTTCTTC.